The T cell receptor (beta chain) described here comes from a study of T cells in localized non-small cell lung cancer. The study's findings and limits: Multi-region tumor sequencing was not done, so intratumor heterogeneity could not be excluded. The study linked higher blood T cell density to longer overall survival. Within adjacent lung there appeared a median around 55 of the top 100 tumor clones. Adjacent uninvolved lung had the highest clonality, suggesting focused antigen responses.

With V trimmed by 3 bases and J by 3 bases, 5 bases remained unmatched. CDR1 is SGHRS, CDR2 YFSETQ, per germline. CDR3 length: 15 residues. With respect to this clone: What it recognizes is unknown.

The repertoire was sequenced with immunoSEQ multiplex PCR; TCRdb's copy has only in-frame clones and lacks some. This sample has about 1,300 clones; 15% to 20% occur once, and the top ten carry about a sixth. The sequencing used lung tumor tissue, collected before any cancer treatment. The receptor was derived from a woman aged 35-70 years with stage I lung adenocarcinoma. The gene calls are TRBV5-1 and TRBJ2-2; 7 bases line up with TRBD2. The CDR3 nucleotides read TGCGCCAGCAGCTCGGGACTAAGGGACACCGGGGAGCTGTTTTTT. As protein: CASSSGLRDTGELFF.